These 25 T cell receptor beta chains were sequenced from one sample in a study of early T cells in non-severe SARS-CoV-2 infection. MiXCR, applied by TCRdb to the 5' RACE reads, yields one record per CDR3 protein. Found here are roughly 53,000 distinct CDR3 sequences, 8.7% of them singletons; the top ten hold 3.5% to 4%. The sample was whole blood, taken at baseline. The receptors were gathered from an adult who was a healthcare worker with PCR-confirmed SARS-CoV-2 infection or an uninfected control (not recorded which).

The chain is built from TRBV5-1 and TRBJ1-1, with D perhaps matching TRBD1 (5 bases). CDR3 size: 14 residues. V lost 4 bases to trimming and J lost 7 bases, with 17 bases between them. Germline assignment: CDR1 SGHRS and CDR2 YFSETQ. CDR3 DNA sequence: TGCGCCAGCAGCCCAGGGCCAGCCTCCGGTGAAGCTTTCTTT. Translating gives CASSPGPASGEAFF.

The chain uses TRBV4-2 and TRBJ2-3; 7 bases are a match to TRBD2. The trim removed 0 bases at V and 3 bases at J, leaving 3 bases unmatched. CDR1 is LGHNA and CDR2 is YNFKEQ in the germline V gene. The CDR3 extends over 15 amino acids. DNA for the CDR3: TGTGCCAGCAGCCAAGACGGGAGGAGTACAGATACGCAGTATTTT. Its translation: CASSQDGRSTDTQYF.

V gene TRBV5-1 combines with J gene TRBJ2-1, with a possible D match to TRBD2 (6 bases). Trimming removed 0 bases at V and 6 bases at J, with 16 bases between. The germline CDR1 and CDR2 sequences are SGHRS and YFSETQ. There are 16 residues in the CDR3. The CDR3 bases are TGCGCCAGCAGCTTGGGTCCCGGGGGACCAAGCAATGAGCAGTTCTTC. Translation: CASSLGPGGPSNEQFF.

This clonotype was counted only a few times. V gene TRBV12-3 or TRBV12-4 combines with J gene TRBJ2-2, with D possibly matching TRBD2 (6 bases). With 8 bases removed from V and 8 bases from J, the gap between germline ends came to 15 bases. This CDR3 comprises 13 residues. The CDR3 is CASRLAWSGELFF. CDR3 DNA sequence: TGTGCCAGCCGCCTAGCGTGGTCGGGGGAGCTGTTTTTT.

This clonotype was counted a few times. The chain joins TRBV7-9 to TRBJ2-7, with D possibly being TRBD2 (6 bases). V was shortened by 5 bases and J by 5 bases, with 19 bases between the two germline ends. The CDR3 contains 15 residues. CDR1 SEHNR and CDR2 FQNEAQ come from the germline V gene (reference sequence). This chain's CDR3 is CASSVPGGPSHEQYF. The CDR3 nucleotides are TGTGCCAGCAGCGTACCAGGAGGGCCCTCGCACGAGCAGTACTTC.

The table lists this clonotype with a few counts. CDR3 amino acids: CASSPGGAAAYNEQFF. The CDR3 nucleotides are TGTGCCAGCAGCCCCGGGGGGGCGGCCGCCTACAATGAGCAGTTCTTC. The chain employs TRBV5-4 and TRBJ2-1; TRBD2 matches at 8 bases. V dropped 4 bases and J dropped 2; count of bases not matched to a gene: 8. CDR1 and CDR2 (germline): SGHNT, YYREEE (reference sequence). The CDR3 runs to 16 residues.

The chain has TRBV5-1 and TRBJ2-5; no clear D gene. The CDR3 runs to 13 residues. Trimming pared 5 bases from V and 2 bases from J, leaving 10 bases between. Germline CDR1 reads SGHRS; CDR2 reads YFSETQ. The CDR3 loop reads CASSGYNQETQYF. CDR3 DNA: TGCGCCAGCAGTGGGTACAATCAAGAGACCCAGTACTTC.

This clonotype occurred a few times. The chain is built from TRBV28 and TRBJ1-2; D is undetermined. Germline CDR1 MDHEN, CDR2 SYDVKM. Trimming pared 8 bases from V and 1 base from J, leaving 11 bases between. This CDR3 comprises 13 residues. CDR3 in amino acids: CASASALNYGYTF. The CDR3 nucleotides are TGTGCCAGCGCGTCAGCACTTAACTATGGCTACACCTTC.

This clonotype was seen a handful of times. CDR3 sequence: CATRADQETQYF. The CDR3, as DNA: TGTGCCACTCGGGCAGACCAAGAGACCCAGTACTTC. The chain combines TRBV2 with TRBJ2-5; D not certain. Trimming took off 10 bases at V and 0 bases at J, with 9 bases between the two ends. This CDR3 comprises 12 residues. Germline V lookup: CDR1 SNHLY, CDR2 FYNNEI.

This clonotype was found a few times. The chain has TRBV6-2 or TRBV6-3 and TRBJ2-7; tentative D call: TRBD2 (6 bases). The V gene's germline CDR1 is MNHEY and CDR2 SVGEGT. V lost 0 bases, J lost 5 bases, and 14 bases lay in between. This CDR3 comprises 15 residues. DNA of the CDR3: TGTGCCAGCAGTTACTCGGAACGGGGGACCCACGAGCAGTACTTC. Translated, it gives CASSYSERGTHEQYF.

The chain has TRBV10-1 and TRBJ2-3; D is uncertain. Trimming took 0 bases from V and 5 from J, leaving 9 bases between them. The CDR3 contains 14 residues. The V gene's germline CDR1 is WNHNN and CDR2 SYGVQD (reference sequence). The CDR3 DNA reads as TGCGCCAGCAGTGAGTCCAACGGGCGAGATACGCAGTATTTT. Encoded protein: CASSESNGRDTQYF.

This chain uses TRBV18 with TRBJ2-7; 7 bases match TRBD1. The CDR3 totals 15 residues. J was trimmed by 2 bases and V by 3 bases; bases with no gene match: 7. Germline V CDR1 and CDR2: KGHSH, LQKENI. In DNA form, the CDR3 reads TGTGCCAGCTCACCTCGGGACAGCCCCACCTACGAGCAGTACTTC. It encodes CASSPRDSPTYEQYF.

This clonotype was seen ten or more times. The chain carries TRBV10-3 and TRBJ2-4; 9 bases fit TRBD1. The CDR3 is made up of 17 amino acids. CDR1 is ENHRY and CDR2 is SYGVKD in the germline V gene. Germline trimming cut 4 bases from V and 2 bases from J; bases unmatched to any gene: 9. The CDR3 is CAISATTGGSPKNIQYF. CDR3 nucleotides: TGTGCCATCAGTGCTACGACAGGGGGAAGTCCCAAAAACATTCAGTACTTC.

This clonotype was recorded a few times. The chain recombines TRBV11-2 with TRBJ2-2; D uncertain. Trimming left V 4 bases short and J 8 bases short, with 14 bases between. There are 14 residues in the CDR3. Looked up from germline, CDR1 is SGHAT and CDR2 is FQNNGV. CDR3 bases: TGTGCCAGCAGCTCCACCTCCAGCAGAGGGGAGCTGTTTTTT. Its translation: CASSSTSSRGELFF.

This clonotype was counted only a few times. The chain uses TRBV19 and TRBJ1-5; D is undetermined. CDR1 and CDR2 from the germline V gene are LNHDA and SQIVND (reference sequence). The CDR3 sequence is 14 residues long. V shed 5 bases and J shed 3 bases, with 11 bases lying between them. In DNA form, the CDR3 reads TGTGCCAGTAGTGGGAACGGACCCAATCAGCCCCAGCATTTT. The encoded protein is CASSGNGPNQPQHF.

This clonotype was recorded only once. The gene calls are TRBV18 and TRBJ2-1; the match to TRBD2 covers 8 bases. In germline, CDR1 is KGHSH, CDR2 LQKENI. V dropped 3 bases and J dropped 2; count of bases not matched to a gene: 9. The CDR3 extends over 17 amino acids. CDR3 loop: CASSPLPGLGTYNEQFF. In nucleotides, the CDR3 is TGTGCCAGCTCACCTTTACCGGGACTAGGGACCTACAATGAGCAGTTCTTC.

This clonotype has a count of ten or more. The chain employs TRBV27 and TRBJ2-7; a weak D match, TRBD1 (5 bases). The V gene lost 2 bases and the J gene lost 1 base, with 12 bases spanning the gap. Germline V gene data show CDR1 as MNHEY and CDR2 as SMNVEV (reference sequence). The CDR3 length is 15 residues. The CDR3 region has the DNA TGTGCCAGCAGTTTAAACCCCCAGGGTTCCTACGAGCAGTACTTC. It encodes CASSLNPQGSYEQYF.

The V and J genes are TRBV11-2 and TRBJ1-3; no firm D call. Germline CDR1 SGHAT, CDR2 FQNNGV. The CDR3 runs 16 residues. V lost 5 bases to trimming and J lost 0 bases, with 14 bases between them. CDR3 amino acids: CASSPKHSFSGNTIYF. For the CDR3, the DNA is TGTGCCAGCAGCCCCAAACACAGCTTCTCTGGAAACACCATATATTTT.

Here the CDR3 reads CASSLYWGSGANVLTF. In nucleotides, the CDR3 is TGTGCCAGCAGTTTATACTGGGGCTCTGGGGCCAACGTCCTGACTTTC. The rearrangement links TRBV27 to TRBJ2-6; D ambiguous. CDR3 length: 16 amino acids. Looked up from germline, CDR1 is MNHEY and CDR2 is SMNVEV (reference sequence). V lost 1 base and J 0 bases, leaving 7 bases between the germline ends. The full variable domain, rest sourced from reference TRBV27 and TRBJ2-6, is EAQVTQNPRYLITVTGKKLTVTCSQNMNHEYMSWYRQDPGLGLRQIYYSMNVEVTDKGDVPEGYKVSRKEKRNFPLILESPSPNQTSLYFCASSLYWGSGANVLTFGAGSRLTVL.

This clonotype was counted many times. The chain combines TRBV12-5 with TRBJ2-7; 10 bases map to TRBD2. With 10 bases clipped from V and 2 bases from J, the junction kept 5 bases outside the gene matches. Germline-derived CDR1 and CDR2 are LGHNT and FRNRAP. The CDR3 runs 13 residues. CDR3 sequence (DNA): TGTGCTACCCGGACTAGCGGAACCTACGAGCAGTACTTC. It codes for CATRTSGTYEQYF. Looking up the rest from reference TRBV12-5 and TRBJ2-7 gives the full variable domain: DARVTQTPRHKVTEMGQEVTMRCQPILGHNTVFWYRQTMMQGLELLAYFRNRAPLDDSGMPKDRFSAEMPDATLATLKIQPSEPRDSAVYFCATRTSGTYEQYFGPGTRLTVT.

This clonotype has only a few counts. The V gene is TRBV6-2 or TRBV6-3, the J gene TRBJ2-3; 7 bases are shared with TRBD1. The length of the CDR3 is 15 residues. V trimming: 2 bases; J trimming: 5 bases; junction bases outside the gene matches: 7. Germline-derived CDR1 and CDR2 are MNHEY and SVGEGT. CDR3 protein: CASSYPGQYGDTQYF. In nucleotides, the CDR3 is TGTGCCAGCAGTTACCCGGGACAGTACGGAGATACGCAGTATTTT.

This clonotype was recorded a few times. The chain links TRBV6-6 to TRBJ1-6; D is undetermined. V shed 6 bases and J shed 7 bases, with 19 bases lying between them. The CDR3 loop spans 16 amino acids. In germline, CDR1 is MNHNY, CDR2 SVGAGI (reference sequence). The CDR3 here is CASRKEEVGSNSPLHF. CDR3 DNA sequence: TGTGCCAGCAGAAAAGAGGAGGTGGGGAGCAATTCACCCCTCCACTTT.

This CDR3 reads CASSQVIGTYEQYF. CDR3 coding DNA: TGTGCCAGCAGCCAAGTAATCGGTACCTACGAGCAGTACTTC. This chain joins TRBV14 and TRBJ2-7; D gene unclear. The CDR3 spans 14 residues. Germline V gene sequence: CDR1 SGHDN, CDR2 FVKESK. Trimming pared 1 base from V and 2 bases from J, leaving 9 bases between.

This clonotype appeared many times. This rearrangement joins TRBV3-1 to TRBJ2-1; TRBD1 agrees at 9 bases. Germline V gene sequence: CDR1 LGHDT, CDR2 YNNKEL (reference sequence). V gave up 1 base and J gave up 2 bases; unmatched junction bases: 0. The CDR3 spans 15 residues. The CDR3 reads CASSQGTGAYNEQFF. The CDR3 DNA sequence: TGTGCCAGCAGCCAAGGGACAGGGGCCTACAATGAGCAGTTCTTC.

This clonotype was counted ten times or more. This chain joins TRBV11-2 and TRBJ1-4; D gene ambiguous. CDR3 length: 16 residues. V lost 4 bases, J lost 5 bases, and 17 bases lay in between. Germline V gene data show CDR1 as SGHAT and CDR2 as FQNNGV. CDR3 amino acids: CASSSRGGLQNEKLFF. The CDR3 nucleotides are TGTGCCAGCAGCTCCAGAGGAGGCCTTCAGAATGAAAAACTGTTTTTT.